This entry lists 17 T cell receptor beta chains sequenced from one sample in a study of cytomegalovirus exposure and HLA in healthy donors. This PCR relied on a set of 60 Vbeta primers and 13 Jbeta primers. Sequencing used immunoSEQ multiplex PCR; TCRdb keeps in-frame clones, though not all of them. The clone table shows some 200,000 clones, with the ten largest holding about 0.8%. The specimen was PBMCs. The receptors come from a woman aged 18-30 years in good health and CMV-seropositive.

The V call is TRBV30, the J call TRBJ2-7; 11 bases are a match to TRBD2. The length of the CDR3 is 18 residues. With 0 bases clipped from V and 4 bases from J, the junction kept 14 bases outside the gene matches. Per the germline V gene, CDR1 is GTSNPN and CDR2 is SVGIG (reference sequence). CDR3 in DNA: TGTGCCTGGAGTGTAAAAGAGCTAGCGGGAGGCTCGGGGTACGAGCAGTACTTC. This gives the protein CAWSVKELAGGSGYEQYF.

About this clone itself: Other nucleotide sequences from this sample produce the same CDR3. The chain couples TRBV15 to TRBJ2-3, with 7 positions matching TRBD1. CDR3 length: 14 amino acids. Germline values: CDR1 LNHNV, CDR2 YYDKDF (reference sequence). V lost 4 bases, J lost 6 bases, and 7 bases stayed unmatched. The CDR3 sequence is CATSTRQGTDTQYF. In DNA form, the CDR3 reads TGTGCCACCAGCACTCGACAGGGTACGGATACGCAGTATTTT.

This chain joins TRBV7-8 and TRBJ1-2, with a possible D match to TRBD1 (5 bases). Deletions cut 1 base from V and 6 bases from J, with 12 bases between. Germline V CDR1 and CDR2: SGHVS, FQNEAQ. CDR3 length: 14 residues. CDR3 protein: CASSLEGRVHGYTF. In DNA form, the CDR3 reads TGTGCCAGCAGCTTAGAGGGCAGGGTTCATGGCTACACCTTC.

The chain is built from TRBV6-5 and TRBJ1-5; D remains unclear. The CDR3 is 13 residues long. Trimming stripped 0 bases from V and 4 bases from J, with 4 bases between. Germline V CDR1 and CDR2: MNHEY, SVGAGI. The CDR3, as DNA: TGTGCCAGCAGTTACTCGAGAAATCAGCCCCAGCATTTT. It encodes CASSYSRNQPQHF.

As concerns this clone: At the DNA level, this CDR3 is encoded by other sequences in the same sample as well. The rearrangement joins TRBV5-1 to TRBJ1-1; TRBD1 matches 8 bases. CDR1 and CDR2 (germline): SGHRS, YFSETQ. The J segment lost 0 bases and the V segment lost 4 bases, leaving 8 bases of the junction unmatched. CDR3 length: 16 residues. CDR3 amino acids: CASSPGTGGMNTEAFF. CDR3 sequence (DNA): TGCGCCAGCAGCCCAGGGACAGGTGGGATGAACACTGAAGCTTTCTTT.

The chain employs TRBV6-1 and TRBJ1-2; TRBD1 matches at 7 bases. V gave up 6 bases and J gave up 7 bases; unmatched junction bases: 8. CDR1 is MNHNS and CDR2 is SASEGT in the germline V gene. This CDR3 region has 13 residues. In DNA form, the CDR3 reads TGTGCCAGCAGCCCAACAGGGGATGGTGGCTACACCTTC. It codes for CASSPTGDGGYTF.

This rearrangement joins TRBV9 to TRBJ2-5; D is unclear. Germline CDR1 SGDLS, CDR2 YYNGEE. The CDR3 totals 15 residues. V lost 2 bases to trimming and J lost 1 base, with 12 bases between them. CDR3: CASSVGSVPQETQYF. The CDR3 region has the DNA TGTGCCAGCAGCGTTGGAAGCGTACCCCAAGAGACCCAGTACTTC. Full variable domain (outside the CDR3, taken from reference TRBV9 and TRBJ2-5): DSGVTQTPKHLITATGQRVTLRCSPRSGDLSVYWYQQSLDQGLQFLIQYYNGEERAKGNILERFSAQQFPDLHSELNLSSLELGDSALYFCASSVGSVPQETQYFGPGTRLLVL.

This chain connects TRBV25-1 to TRBJ2-1; TRBD2 matches 10 bases. The J segment lost 8 bases and the V segment lost 3 bases, leaving 7 bases of the junction unmatched. The CDR3 is made up of 15 amino acids. Germline V gives CDR1 MGHDK, CDR2 SYGVNS. DNA of the CDR3: TGTGCCAGCAGTGATCGGGGACTAGCGTTCGATGAGCAGTTCTTC. Its protein product is CASSDRGLAFDEQFF.

The gene calls are TRBV6-4 and TRBJ2-3; 10 bases map to TRBD2. The CDR3 is 19 residues long. Germline values: CDR1 MRHNA, CDR2 SNTAGT. The J segment lost 3 bases and the V segment lost 2 bases, leaving 14 bases of the junction unmatched. CDR3 sequence (DNA): TGTGCCAGCAGTGACGCGACCTCCCTAGCGGGAGATGGGACAGATACGCAGTATTTT. It translates to CASSDATSLAGDGTDTQYF.

The rearrangement links TRBV30 to TRBJ2-2, with 7 positions matching TRBD1. Germline V gives CDR1 GTSNPN, CDR2 SVGIG (reference sequence). The CDR3 is 14 residues long. V gave up 0 bases and J gave up 5 bases; unmatched junction bases: 3. DNA for the CDR3: TGTGCCTGGAGTGTCGGGACAGATACCGGGGAGCTGTTTTTT. Its translation is CAWSVGTDTGELFF.

The genes are TRBV6-5 and TRBJ1-3; tentative D call: TRBD1 (5 bases). This CDR3 contains 15 residues. Trimming stripped 5 bases from V and 4 bases from J, with 15 bases between. Germline V gene lookup returns CDR1 MNHEY and CDR2 SVGAGI. CDR3 sequence: CASSSGDSLGNTIYF. The CDR3 DNA follows: TGTGCCAGCAGTAGTGGTGACAGTTTGGGAAACACCATATATTTT.

V usage is TRBV5-1 and J usage is TRBJ2-1, with D unresolved. The germline V gene has CDR1 SGHRS and CDR2 YFSETQ. V lost 0 bases to trimming and J lost 5 bases, with 9 bases between them. This CDR3 region has 14 residues. The DNA for the CDR3 is TGCGCCAGCAGCTTGGTCCTAGGAAACAATGAGCAGTTCTTC. Translating it yields CASSLVLGNNEQFF. Drawing the rest from reference TRBV5-1 and TRBJ2-1, the complete variable domain is KAGVTQTPRYLIKTRGQQVTLSCSPISGHRSVSWYQQTPGQGLQFLFEYFSETQRNKGNFPGRFSGRQFSNSRSEMNVSTLELGDSALYLCASSLVLGNNEQFFGPGTRLTVL.

The V and J genes are TRBV30 and TRBJ1-2; no clear D gene. Germline CDR1 GTSNPN, CDR2 SVGIG (reference sequence). This CDR3 contains 14 residues. With 0 bases removed from V and 8 bases from J, the gap between germline ends came to 16 bases. The CDR3 region has the DNA TGTGCCTGGAGTGTACGCGCGGGGATGAGGGGCTACACCTTC. The encoded protein is CAWSVRAGMRGYTF.

This chain links TRBV9 with TRBJ2-7; no clear D gene. The V gene lost 2 bases and the J gene lost 5 bases, with 11 bases spanning the gap. The length of the CDR3 is 13 residues. Germline V CDR1 and CDR2: SGDLS, YYNGEE. This chain's CDR3 is CASSVSSGHEQYF. The DNA for the CDR3 is TGTGCCAGCAGCGTCTCTTCAGGTCACGAGCAGTACTTC.

In DNA form, the CDR3 reads TGTGCCAGCAGTAGTGTTTGGGAGTACAATGAGCAGTTCTTC. This translates into CASSSVWEYNEQFF. V gene TRBV6-5 combines with J gene TRBJ2-1; weak D call: TRBD2 (5 bases). The CDR3 is 14 residues long. V was cut by 5 bases and J by 4 bases, with 12 bases left in between. The germline gives CDR1 MNHEY, CDR2 SVGAGI.

The chain has TRBV5-4 and TRBJ1-4, with a tentative D call TRBD1 (6 bases). CDR3 length: 13 residues. Germline V lookup: CDR1 SGHNT, CDR2 YYREEE (reference sequence). The CDR3 bases are TGTGCTACGGGGGGGCAGGACGATGAAAAACTGTTTTTT. It translates to CATGGQDDEKLFF.

The rearrangement links TRBV6-1 to TRBJ2-3; 9 bases are shared with TRBD2. Trimming removed 2 bases from V and 0 bases from J; junction bases left unmatched: 3. The germline CDR1 and CDR2 sequences are MNHNS and SASEGT. There are 16 residues in the CDR3. The CDR3 DNA is TGTGCCAGCAGTGAAAGGACTAGCGCGAGCACAGATACGCAGTATTTT. This translates into CASSERTSASTDTQYF.